The 5 T cell receptor beta chains presented below share a single source sample, sequenced in a study of blood T cell repertoires in COVID-19. Data came from immunoSEQ multiplex PCR; TCRdb stores just in-frame clones and leaves some out. The data show 260,000 or so clones, nearly 90% seen once. Sequenced input: peripheral blood. Every receptor here comes from a man younger than 30 with active or convalescent COVID-19.

This chain uses TRBV10-3 with TRBJ2-2; the match to TRBD2 covers 8 bases. This CDR3 is 17 amino acids long. V lost 3 bases and J lost 6; bases outside the gene matches: 12. Per the germline V gene, CDR1 is ENHRY and CDR2 is SYGVKD. CDR3 residues: CAISETGTSISAGELFF. For the CDR3, the DNA is TGTGCCATCAGTGAAACCGGGACTAGTATTTCAGCCGGGGAGCTGTTTTTT.

The table lists this clone with a count of one. V and J are TRBV10-3 and TRBJ1-3, with D unclear. The V end lost 4 bases, the J end lost 0 bases, and 7 bases lay between the germline ends. The CDR3 extends over 14 amino acids. Germline CDR1 ENHRY, CDR2 SYGVKD. CDR3 sequence reads: CAISVSVSGNTIYF. The DNA of the CDR3 is TGTGCCATCAGTGTATCGGTCTCTGGAAACACCATATATTTT.

The chain uses TRBV5-6 and TRBJ2-7, with 7 bases that match TRBD1. CDR3 length: 13 amino acids. Per germline, CDR1 SGHDT and CDR2 YYEEEE. The V and J ends lost 4 bases and 7 bases, in that order; junction bases with no gene match: 8. CDR3: CASSHGTASEQYF. CDR3 DNA: TGTGCCAGCAGCCACGGGACAGCTTCGGAGCAGTACTTC. Full variable domain (missing parts from reference TRBV5-6 and TRBJ2-7): DAGVTQSPTHLIKTRGQQVTLRCSPKSGHDTVSWYQQALGQGPQFIFQYYEEEERQRGNFPDRFSGHQFPNYSSELNVNALLLGDSALYLCASSHGTASEQYFGPGTRLTVT.

The chain carries TRBV28 and TRBJ1-2; the match to TRBD1 covers 11 bases. The CDR3 is made up of 14 amino acids. Germline V CDR1 and CDR2: MDHEN, SYDVKM. V gave up 3 bases and J gave up 3 bases; unmatched junction bases: 0. The CDR3 reads CASSLGQGDYGYTF. CDR3 in DNA: TGTGCCAGCAGTTTGGGACAGGGGGACTATGGCTACACCTTC.

The gene calls are TRBV6-1 and TRBJ1-5; D not resolved. Germline V gene data show CDR1 as MNHNS and CDR2 as SASEGT. Trimming left V 4 bases short and J 0 bases short, with 19 bases between. The CDR3 is 18 residues long. The CDR3 DNA reads TGTGCCAGCAGTGGGCGAATGGCAGACGACTATAGCAATCAGCCCCAGCATTTT. Its protein is CASSGRMADDYSNQPQHF.